What follows is one T cell receptor (beta chain) and its context. Trimming removed 3 bases at V and 1 base at J, with 15 bases between. The germline V gene has CDR1 LGHNA and CDR2 YNFKEQ. CDR3 length: 16 residues. The source of the sample is a study of T cell responses to AZD1222 COVID-19 vaccine. The table came from immunoSEQ multiplex PCR; TCRdb's copy has only in-frame clones and leaves some out. The sample yields more than 85,000 clones, approximately 89% seen once. V and J are TRBV4-2 and TRBJ1-1; maybe TRBD1 (6 bases). This receptor was taken from an adult in good health. The sequencing used peripheral blood, collected on day 0 of AZD1222 vaccination. The CDR3: CASSHTGNLRNTEAFF. CDR3 coding DNA: TGTGCCAGCAGCCATACAGGGAACTTGCGGAACACTGAAGCTTTCTTT.